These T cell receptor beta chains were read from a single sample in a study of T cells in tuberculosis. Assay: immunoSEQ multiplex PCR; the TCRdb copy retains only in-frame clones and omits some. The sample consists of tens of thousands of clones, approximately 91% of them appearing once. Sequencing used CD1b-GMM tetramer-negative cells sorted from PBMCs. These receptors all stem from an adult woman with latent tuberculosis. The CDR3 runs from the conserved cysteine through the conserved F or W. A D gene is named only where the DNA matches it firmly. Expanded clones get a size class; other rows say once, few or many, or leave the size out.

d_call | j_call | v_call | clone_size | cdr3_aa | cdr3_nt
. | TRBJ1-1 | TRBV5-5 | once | CASSPGWEAFF | TGTGCCAGCAGCCCGGGGTGGGAAGCTTTCTTT
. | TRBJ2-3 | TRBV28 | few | CASLGSSGGLEIYTDTQYF | TGTGCCAGCTTAGGTTCCTCGGGGGGCCTCGAAATCTACACAGATACGCAGTATTTT
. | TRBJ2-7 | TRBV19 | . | CASSLVGSYEQYF | TGTGCCAGTAGCTTGGTCGGCTCCTACGAGCAGTACTTC
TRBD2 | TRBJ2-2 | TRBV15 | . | CATSRARGVGELFF | TGTGCCACCAGCAGAGCCCGGGGGGTCGGGGAGCTGTTTTTT
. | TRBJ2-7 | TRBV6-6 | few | CASSLGAEQYF | TGTGCCAGCAGCTTAGGGGCCGAGCAGTACTTC
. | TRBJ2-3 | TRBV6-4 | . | CASSASRVGTDTQYF | TGTGCCAGCAGCGCCTCGCGGGTGGGCACAGATACGCAGTATTTT
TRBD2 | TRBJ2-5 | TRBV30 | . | CAWSVLGAGGPQETQYF | TGTGCCTGGAGTGTACTGGGAGCGGGGGGGCCGCAAGAGACCCAGTACTTC
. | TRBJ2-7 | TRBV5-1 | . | CASSLVSQLYEQYF | TGCGCCAGCAGCTTGGTATCACAGTTATACGAGCAGTACTTC
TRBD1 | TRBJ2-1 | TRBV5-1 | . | CASSSRDSPNEQFF | TGCGCCAGCAGCTCTCGGGACAGTCCAAATGAGCAGTTCTTC
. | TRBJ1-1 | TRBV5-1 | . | CASSWSTVNTEAFF | TGCGCCAGCAGCTGGAGTACGGTGAACACTGAAGCTTTCTTT
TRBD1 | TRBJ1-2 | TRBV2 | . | CASTTGDLSGYTF | TGTGCCAGCACAACAGGGGATTTGAGCGGCTACACCTTC
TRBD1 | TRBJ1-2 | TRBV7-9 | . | CASSRPTGVAGYTF | TGTGCCAGCAGCCGTCCTACAGGGGTCGCTGGCTACACCTTC
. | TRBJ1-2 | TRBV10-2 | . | CATSRDGGNYGYTF | TGCGCCACAAGTCGGGATGGGGGGAACTATGGCTACACCTTC
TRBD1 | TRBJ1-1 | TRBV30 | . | CAYRPLGQGTFF | TGTGCCTACCGGCCTCTGGGACAGGGTACTTTCTTT
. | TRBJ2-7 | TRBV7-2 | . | CASSFLRSAGKYEQYF | TGTGCCAGCAGCTTCCTTCGATCTGCAGGGAAGTACGAGCAGTACTTC
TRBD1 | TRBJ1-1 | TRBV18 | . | CASSPTGVTEAFF | TGTGCCAGCTCACCAACAGGGGTCACTGAAGCTTTCTTT
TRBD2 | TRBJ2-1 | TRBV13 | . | CASSVASGAYNEQFF | TGTGCCAGCAGCGTGGCTAGCGGGGCCTACAATGAGCAGTTCTTC
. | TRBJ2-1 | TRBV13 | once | CASSPPPGNPYNEQFF | TGTGCCAGCAGCCCACCTCCAGGGAACCCCTACAATGAGCAGTTCTTC
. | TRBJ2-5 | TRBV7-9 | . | CASSLVWGGETQYF | TGTGCCAGCAGCTTAGTTTGGGGCGGTGAGACCCAGTACTTC
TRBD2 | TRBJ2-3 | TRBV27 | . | CASSLVAGARNTQYF | TGTGCCAGCAGTTTAGTAGCGGGGGCCAGAAATACGCAGTATTTT
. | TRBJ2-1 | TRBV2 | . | CASSVSGPLDNEQFF | TGTGCCAGCAGTGTTTCTGGGCCCTTAGACAATGAGCAGTTCTTC
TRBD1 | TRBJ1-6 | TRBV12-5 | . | CASGPRTGSPLHF | TGTGCTAGTGGTCCCCGGACAGGGTCACCCCTCCACTTT
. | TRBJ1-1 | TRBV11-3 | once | CASSFEVNTEAFF | TGTGCCAGCAGCTTTGAGGTGAACACTGAAGCTTTCTTT
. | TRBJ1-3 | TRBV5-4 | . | CASSFASGGGGNTIYF | TGTGCCAGCAGCTTCGCCTCTGGGGGGGGCGGAAACACCATATATTTT
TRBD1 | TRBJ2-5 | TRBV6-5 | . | CASSYGQGMETQYF | TGTGCCAGCAGTTACGGACAGGGGATGGAGACCCAGTACTTC
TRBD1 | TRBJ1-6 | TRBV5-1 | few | CASGRDRGTSPLHF | TGCGCCAGCGGGAGGGACAGGGGCACCTCACCCCTCCACTTT
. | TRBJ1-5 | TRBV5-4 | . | CASSPTSKAQPQHF | TGTGCCAGCAGCCCTACGTCAAAAGCTCAGCCCCAGCATTTT
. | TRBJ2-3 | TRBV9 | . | CASSATTGLSTDTQYF | TGTGCCAGCAGCGCGACTACAGGGTTAAGCACAGATACGCAGTATTTT
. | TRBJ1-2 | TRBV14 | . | CASSQGFGLDGYTF | TGTGCCAGCAGCCAAGGTTTCGGTCTTGATGGCTACACCTTC